This T cell receptor beta chain was observed in a study of glioma-infiltrating T cells after dendritic cell vaccination. Study outcomes and limitations: Higher TCR clonality did not directly relate to longer survival. Longer survival after dendritic cell vaccination followed higher pretreatment TIL content.

The PCR used 60 V beta and 13 J beta primers. Clones were read by immunoSEQ multiplex PCR, and TCRdb kept only the in-frame ones, dropping some. This table holds more than 60,000 clones, around 86% found once. CDR3 length: 13 amino acids. Looked up from germline, CDR1 is MDHEN and CDR2 is SYDVKM. J lost 3 bases, V lost 8 bases, and 5 bases had no gene match. Of note for this clone: No antigen is known for it.

The TCR sequence derives from a human donor with glioblastoma. This chain links TRBV28 with TRBJ2-7; 9 bases are shared with TRBD1. The sequencing used blood, collected before dendritic cell vaccination. The chain's CDR3 is CASRGQGGYEQYF. The CDR3 DNA reads TGTGCCAGCCGGGGACAGGGAGGCTACGAGCAGTACTTC. The variable domain in full, completed from reference TRBV28 and TRBJ2-7, reads DVKVTQSSRYLVKRTGEKVFLECVQDMDHENMFWYRQDPGLGLRLIYFSYDVKMKEKGDIPEGYSVSREKKERFSLILESASTNQTSMYLCASRGQGGYEQYFGPGTRLTVT.